This entry concerns a single TCR beta chain. These data belong to a study of blood T cell repertoires in COVID-19. Study-wide context: T cells, B-cell-depleted T cells, or PBMCs provided the cDNA or gDNA that served as material.

Looked up from germline, CDR1 is SGHNT and CDR2 is YENEEA. The CDR3 has 15 residues. Trimming cost V 0 bases and J 10 bases, with 13 bases left between them. Per the study methods: Researchers report that nucleated cell counts were estimated from reference gene primer amplification. TCRdb keeps only in-frame clones here, not all; method: immunoSEQ multiplex PCR. V and J calls and clone size are copied from that table; D and trimming were computed from the DNA. The sample lists some 110,000 clones, 82% occurring once. The clonotype originates from a man between 65 and 85 years old with active or convalescent COVID-19. V and J are TRBV11-3 and TRBJ1-6; unclear D gene. The sequenced material came from peripheral blood. The CDR3 nucleotides are TGTGCCAGCAGCTTAGAGGACTCCCGTTGGTCACCCCTCCACTTT. The encoded protein is CASSLEDSRWSPLHF.